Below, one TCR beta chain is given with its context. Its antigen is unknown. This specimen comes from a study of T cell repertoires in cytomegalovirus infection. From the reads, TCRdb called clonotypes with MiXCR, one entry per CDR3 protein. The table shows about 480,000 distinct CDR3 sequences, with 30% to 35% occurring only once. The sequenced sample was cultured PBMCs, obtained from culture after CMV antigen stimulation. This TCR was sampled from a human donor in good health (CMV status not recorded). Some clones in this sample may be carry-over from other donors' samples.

The CDR3 region has the DNA TGTGCCAGCATAAGGGCTGGGGCACTAAATCAGCCCCAGCATTTT. Its protein product is CASIRAGALNQPQHF. The chain employs TRBV28 and TRBJ1-5; weak D call: TRBD1 (5 bases). V was shortened by 7 bases and J by 4 bases, with 17 bases between the two germline ends. CDR3 size: 15 residues. Germline CDR1 MDHEN, CDR2 SYDVKM.